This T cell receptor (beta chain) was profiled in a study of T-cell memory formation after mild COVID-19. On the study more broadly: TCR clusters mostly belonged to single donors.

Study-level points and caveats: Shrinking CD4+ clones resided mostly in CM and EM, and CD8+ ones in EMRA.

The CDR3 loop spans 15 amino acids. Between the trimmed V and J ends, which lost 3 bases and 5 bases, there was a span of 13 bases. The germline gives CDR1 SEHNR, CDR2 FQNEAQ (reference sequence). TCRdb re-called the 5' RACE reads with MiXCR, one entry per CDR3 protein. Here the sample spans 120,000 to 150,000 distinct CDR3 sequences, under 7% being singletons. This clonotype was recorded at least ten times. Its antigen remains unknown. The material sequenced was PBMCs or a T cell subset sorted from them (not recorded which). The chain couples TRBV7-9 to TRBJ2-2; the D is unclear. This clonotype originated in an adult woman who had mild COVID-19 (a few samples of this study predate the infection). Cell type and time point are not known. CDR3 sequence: CASSFPLIGTGELFF. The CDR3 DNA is TGTGCCAGCAGCTTCCCCCTCATTGGAACCGGGGAGCTGTTTTTT. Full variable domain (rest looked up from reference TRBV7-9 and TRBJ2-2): DTGVSQNPRHKITKRGQNVTFRCDPISEHNRLYWYRQTLGQGPEFLTYFQNEAQLEKSRLLSDRFSAERPKGSFSTLEIQRTEQGDSAMYLCASSFPLIGTGELFFGEGSRLTVL.